Below are 25 T cell receptor beta chains sequenced from a single sample in a study of identical twins. TCRdb used MiXCR to reprocess the 5' RACE reads, holding one entry per CDR3 protein. The sample lists around 220,000 distinct CDR3 sequences, around 15% seen once, with 8.8% in the top ten. Specimen: memory (CD45RO+) T cells sorted from blood. These receptor sequences come from a woman aged 18 to 35 in good health.

This clonotype has just a few counts. The chain employs TRBV7-9 and TRBJ1-1; a possible D gene is TRBD1 (6 bases). Germline CDR1 reads SEHNR; CDR2 reads FQNEAQ (reference sequence). V was clipped by 6 bases and J by 6 bases, with 23 bases between them. The CDR3 covers 16 residues. CDR3 sequence (DNA): TGTGCCAGCAGGCCCCGACAGGACCCTAAGGTCCCTGAAGCTTTCTTT. Protein sequence: CASRPRQDPKVPEAFF.

The sample holds a few counts of this clonotype. The CDR3 sequence: CASSTLGEYNEQFF. CDR3 sequence (DNA): TGTGCCAGCTCAACCCTGGGAGAATACAATGAGCAGTTCTTC. The chain uses TRBV18 and TRBJ2-1, with a weak D call TRBD2 (5 bases). The CDR3 contains 14 residues. CDR1 KGHSH and CDR2 LQKENI come from the germline V gene. With 5 bases removed from V and 4 bases from J, the gap between germline ends came to 12 bases. The variable domain in full, with the rest retrieved from reference TRBV18 and TRBJ2-1, is NAGVMQNPRHLVRRRGQEARLRCSPMKGHSHVYWYRQLPEEGLKFMVYLQKENIIDESGMPKERFSAEFPKEGPSILRIQQVVRGDSAAYFCASSTLGEYNEQFFGPGTRLTVL.

This clonotype was recorded a few times. This sequence joins TRBV4-1 and TRBJ1-2; 8 nucleotides match TRBD1. V gave up 1 base and J gave up 7 bases; unmatched junction bases: 14. Per the germline V gene, CDR1 is MGHRA and CDR2 is YSYEKL. The length of the CDR3 is 17 residues. CDR3 DNA: TGCGCCAGCAGCCAAGCACCGACAGGGGAAATAACTCCTGGCTACACCTTC. Its translation: CASSQAPTGEITPGYTF.

The chain combines TRBV5-1 with TRBJ2-5, with 8 bases fitting TRBD1. Trimming cost V 7 bases and J 0 bases; bases outside gene matches: 5. The germline V gene has CDR1 SGHRS and CDR2 YFSETQ. The CDR3 is made up of 14 amino acids. The CDR3 DNA follows: TGCGCCAGCCGGCAGGGGGCTTACCAAGAGACCCAGTACTTC. Protein product: CASRQGAYQETQYF.

This chain joins TRBV7-2 and TRBJ2-7, with D perhaps matching TRBD2 (7 bases). The CDR3 runs to 15 residues. Germline values: CDR1 SGHTA, CDR2 FQGNSA. V was pared by 0 bases and J by 1 base, with 10 bases between. CDR3 bases: TGTGCCAGCAGCTTAGCGGGGGGGCCGTCCTACGAGCAGTACTTC. Amino acids: CASSLAGGPSYEQYF.

On this clonotype itself: An end of the junction does not agree with germline; a read error may underlie this. The chain employs TRBV5-3 and TRBJ2-7; D may correspond to TRBD1 or TRBD2 (5 bases each). TRBV5-3 is designated an ORF whose function remains uncertain. The CDR3 length is 14 residues. CDR3 in DNA: TGTGCCAGGAGCTCGGGGCAGGGCCTTTACGAGCAGTACTTC. Translation gives CARSSGQGLYEQYF.

The CDR3, as DNA: TGTGCCACCAGTGTTGGGGGACAGCCTTCCTACAATGAGCAGTTCTTC. Translation gives CATSVGGQPSYNEQFF. This chain uses TRBV24-1 with TRBJ2-1; 7 nucleotides agree with TRBD1. The V segment lost 5 bases and the J segment 1 base; nucleotides outside the gene matches: 7. The CDR3 runs to 16 residues. Per germline, CDR1 KGHDR and CDR2 SFDVKD.

V is TRBV5-6 and J is TRBJ2-1; D perhaps matches TRBD1 (6 bases). Trimming removed 5 bases at V and 9 bases at J, with 12 bases between. Germline CDR1 is SGHDT and CDR2 is YYEEEE. The CDR3 has 12 amino acids. CDR3: CASSRDNSEQFF. The CDR3 nucleotides are TGTGCCAGCAGTCGGGACAATAGTGAGCAGTTCTTC.

This sequence joins TRBV9 and TRBJ2-2, with TRBD1 matching 9 bases. The junction had 7 bases not matched to a gene; V was cut back by 0 bases and J by 4 bases. Per germline, CDR1 SGDLS and CDR2 YYNGEE. The CDR3 extends over 17 amino acids. CDR3 bases: TGTGCCAGCAGCGTAGGTGGGACAGGGTCGGGCACCGGGGAGCTGTTTTTT. Translating gives CASSVGGTGSGTGELFF.

The V call is TRBV27, the J call TRBJ2-7; 9 nucleotides align to TRBD2. Looked up from germline, CDR1 is MNHEY and CDR2 is SMNVEV (reference sequence). V gave up 3 bases and J gave up 9 bases; unmatched junction bases: 12. The CDR3 runs to 15 residues. The CDR3 DNA sequence: TGTGCCAGCAGTTTCGGGGCTAGCGGGACTAGGGTGCAGTACTTC. Translating it yields CASSFGASGTRVQYF.

This clonotype was picked up a small number of times. J is TRBJ1-1 and V is TRBV11-1; D gene unclear. This CDR3 spans 13 amino acids. Germline V gene data show CDR1 as SGHAT and CDR2 as FQDESV (reference sequence). V lost 3 bases to trimming and J lost 3 bases, with 8 bases between them. The CDR3 spells CASSFVEDTEAFF. CDR3 coding DNA: TGTGCCAGCAGCTTCGTAGAGGACACTGAAGCTTTCTTT.

The chain uses TRBV4-3 and TRBJ2-1; 9 nucleotides agree with TRBD2. In germline, CDR1 is LGHNA, CDR2 YSLEER. This CDR3 region has 17 residues. V lost 3 bases to trimming and J lost 7 bases; unmatched junction nucleotides: 13. This chain's CDR3 is CASSHQLAGLAGNEQFF. The CDR3 DNA follows: TGCGCCAGCAGCCACCAATTAGCGGGGCTAGCGGGGAATGAGCAGTTCTTC.

The chain links TRBV7-9 to TRBJ2-1; a possible D gene is TRBD2 (6 bases). V was clipped by 3 bases and J by 5 bases, with 11 bases between them. Germline-derived CDR1 and CDR2 are SEHNR and FQNEAQ (reference sequence). The CDR3 has 14 amino acids. CDR3 residues: CASSLAGTNNEQFF. In DNA form, the CDR3 reads TGTGCCAGCAGCTTGGCGGGAACAAACAATGAGCAGTTCTTC.

This clonotype was counted only a few times. The chain links TRBV20-1 to TRBJ2-3; 8 nucleotides match TRBD2. This CDR3 has 15 residues. Germline V gene data show CDR1 as DFQATT and CDR2 as SNEGSKA (reference sequence). The V gene end was trimmed by 3 bases and the J gene end by 4 bases; junction bases not matched to a gene: 9. Written as DNA, the CDR3 is TGCAGTGCTAGTGGGCCTAGCGGGTTGTCAGATACGCAGTATTTT. Amino acids: CSASGPSGLSDTQYF.

The V gene is TRBV5-8, the J gene TRBJ2-2; D perhaps matches TRBD2 (6 bases). The V gene's germline CDR1 is SGHTS and CDR2 YDEGEE. With 9 bases removed from V and 7 bases from J, the gap between germline ends came to 13 bases. This CDR3 is 12 amino acids long. In DNA form, the CDR3 reads TGTGCCACGAACCGGGGGATCGGGGAGCTGTTTTTT. Its protein product is CATNRGIGELFF. The whole variable domain, remainder taken from reference TRBV5-8 and TRBJ2-2, is EAGVTQSPTHLIKTRGQQATLRCSPISGHTSVYWYQQALGLGLQFLLWYDEGEERNRGNFPPRFSGRQFPNYSSELNVNALELEDSALYLCATNRGIGELFFGEGSRLTVL.

The chain uses TRBV7-2 and TRBJ2-1, with D uncertain. This CDR3 has 15 residues. The germline V gene has CDR1 SGHTA and CDR2 FQGNSA. With 2 bases removed from V and 5 bases from J, the gap between germline ends came to 13 bases. The CDR3 DNA reads TGTGCCAGCAGCTTAAGTTGGCAACCCGACAATGAGCAGTTCTTC. As protein: CASSLSWQPDNEQFF.

This clonotype was seen only a few times. The V and J genes are TRBV7-9 and TRBJ2-1; 7 positions match TRBD1. The CDR3 contains 14 residues. Germline V gene data show CDR1 as SEHNR and CDR2 as FQNEAQ (reference sequence). Losses at the gene ends were 10 bases for V and 0 bases for J; bases not matched to a gene: 6. DNA of the CDR3: TGTGCCATCCCGGGACAGCGCTCCTACAATGAGCAGTTCTTC. Translated, it gives CAIPGQRSYNEQFF.

The V and J genes are TRBV7-9 and TRBJ1-2; no reliable D call. V was shortened by 1 base and J by 6 bases, with 9 bases between the two germline ends. Germline CDR1 is SEHNR and CDR2 is FQNEAQ (reference sequence). This CDR3 region has 13 residues. This chain's CDR3 is CASSLGTVHGYTF. The DNA for the CDR3 is TGTGCCAGCAGCTTAGGGACTGTTCATGGCTACACCTTC. The full variable domain, with the rest looked up from reference TRBV7-9 and TRBJ1-2, is DTGVSQNPRHKITKRGQNVTFRCDPISEHNRLYWYRQTLGQGPEFLTYFQNEAQLEKSRLLSDRFSAERPKGSFSTLEIQRTEQGDSAMYLCASSLGTVHGYTFGSGTRLTVV.

This clonotype was seen a few times. This chain connects TRBV4-3 to TRBJ2-1, with TRBD2 matching 15 bases. The CDR3 runs to 16 residues. V dropped 4 bases and J dropped 8; count of bases not matched to a gene: 6. The germline V gene encodes CDR1 LGHNA and CDR2 YSLEER. The CDR3 reads CASSREGLAGGHEQFF. The DNA of the CDR3 is TGCGCCAGCAGCCGCGAGGGACTAGCGGGGGGACATGAGCAGTTCTTC.

The chain employs TRBV7-9 and TRBJ2-7; D uncertain. Trimming took 5 bases from V and 5 from J, leaving 10 bases between them. From germline, CDR1 is SEHNR and CDR2 FQNEAQ (reference sequence). The CDR3 extends over 12 amino acids. The CDR3 coding sequence is TGTGCCAGCAGCCCCTGGACCCACGAGCAGTACTTC. Protein product: CASSPWTHEQYF.

The genes are TRBV5-1 and TRBJ2-1; the D is unclear. This CDR3 contains 14 residues. Germline V gene data show CDR1 as SGHRS and CDR2 as YFSETQ. Trimming removed 5 bases at V and 2 bases at J, with 11 bases between. CDR3 sequence reads: CASSKVGPYNEQFF. In DNA form, the CDR3 reads TGCGCCAGCAGTAAGGTAGGCCCCTACAATGAGCAGTTCTTC.

The rearrangement uses TRBV12-3 or TRBV12-4 and TRBJ1-5, with a possible D match to TRBD1 (6 bases). V was trimmed by 8 bases and J by 4 bases, leaving 9 bases between them. This CDR3 spans 12 amino acids. The CDR3 sequence is CASGQPNQPQHF. The DNA for the CDR3 is TGTGCCAGCGGACAGCCTAATCAGCCCCAGCATTTT.

This clonotype was recorded at least ten times. The V and J genes are TRBV10-3 and TRBJ2-2, with D possibly matching TRBD2 (5 bases). Trimming left V 0 bases short and J 5 bases short, with 7 bases between. The CDR3 extends over 14 amino acids. CDR1 and CDR2 from the germline V gene are ENHRY and SYGVKD. CDR3 sequence: CAISESSGTGELFF. CDR3 nucleotide sequence: TGTGCCATCAGTGAGTCATCGGGGACCGGGGAGCTGTTTTTT.

This chain links TRBV20-1 with TRBJ2-1; D unresolved. Trimming removed 6 bases from V and 9 bases from J, with 18 bases in between. Germline values: CDR1 DFQATT, CDR2 SNEGSKA (reference sequence). This CDR3 comprises 13 residues. For the CDR3, the DNA is TGCAGTGCGTATCCTGGGATGATTGTTGAGCAGTTCTTC. Its translation: CSAYPGMIVEQFF.

In this sample, this clonotype turned up a few times. V usage is TRBV6-2 or TRBV6-3 and J usage is TRBJ2-2, with TRBD2 matching 11 bases. Unmatched junction bases numbered 13, after V lost 2 bases and J lost 2 bases. The germline gives CDR1 MNHEY, CDR2 SVGEGT. This CDR3 has 20 residues. This chain's CDR3 is CASSYRARLGLADNTGELFF. The CDR3 bases are TGTGCCAGCAGTTACCGGGCTCGTCTGGGACTAGCGGATAACACCGGGGAGCTGTTTTTT.